These T cell receptor beta chains were read from a single sample in a study of T-cell reconstitution after alpha-beta-depleted transplantation in children. TCRdb independently ran MiXCR on the PCR reads; one entry per CDR3 protein. The sample has about 500,000 distinct CDR3 sequences, 10% to 12% seen once. Here the sequenced sample was PBMCs, mostly from graft donor cells, taken 180 days after TCRalphabeta/CD19-depleted stem cell transplant. The receptors originated from a female patient younger than 10 who had a stem cell transplant for aplastic anemia, so the T cells may come from the graft donor. CDR3s include the opening cysteine and the closing phenylalanine or tryptophan. Fields, in order: D gene, V gene, clone size, J gene, CDR3 protein, CDR3 DNA. The D gene is left open where the match is weak. Some rows have no size entry. The others give once, few or many, or a class for an expanded clone.

>-|TRBV18|few|TRBJ2-1
CASSPSKSSYNEQFF
TGTGCCAGCTCACCTTCCAAGAGCTCCTACAATGAGCAGTTCTTC
>-|TRBV20-1|-|TRBJ2-2
CSARQGEAGELFF
TGCAGTGCTAGACAGGGGGAGGCCGGGGAGCTGTTTTTT
>-|TRBV29-1|-|TRBJ1-1
CSARGGGEAFF
TGCAGCGCCCGAGGCGGAGGGGAAGCTTTCTTT
>-|TRBV20-1|few|TRBJ1-3
CSAYQAGNTIYF
TGCAGTGCTTACCAGGCTGGAAACACCATATATTTT
>-|TRBV15|few|TRBJ2-5
CATSRDGPVEETQYF
TGTGCCACCAGCAGAGATGGCCCAGTGGAAGAGACCCAGTACTTC
>-|TRBV7-2|-|TRBJ2-1
CASSPHSGGTRNEQFF
TGTGCCAGCAGCCCCCACTCCGGGGGGACAAGGAATGAGCAGTTCTTC
>-|TRBV6-6|many|TRBJ1-2
CASSYGSHYGYTF
TGTGCCAGCAGTTATGGTAGTCATTATGGCTACACCTTC
>-|TRBV5-1|many|TRBJ2-4
CASSLSIAKNIQYF
TGCGCCAGCAGCTTATCCATAGCCAAAAACATTCAGTACTTC
>-|TRBV29-1|many|TRBJ2-1
CSVEPSGAYNEQFF
TGCAGCGTCGAACCTAGTGGGGCCTACAATGAGCAGTTCTTC
>-|TRBV7-2|few|TRBJ2-5
CASSLNEGQKTQYF
TGTGCCAGCAGCTTAAACGAAGGGCAAAAGACCCAGTACTTC
>TRBD1|TRBV27|few|TRBJ1-6
CASSRGVYNSPLHF
TGTGCCAGCTCCAGGGGGGTCTATAATTCACCCCTCCACTTT
>TRBD2|TRBV20-1|many|TRBJ2-5
CSARETSGSQETQYF
TGCAGTGCTAGAGAAACTAGCGGCAGCCAAGAGACCCAGTACTTC
>-|TRBV25-1|-|TRBJ2-3
CASSESRGWTDTQYF
TGTGCCAGCAGTGAGTCAAGGGGTTGGACAGATACGCAGTATTTT
>-|TRBV7-8|-|TRBJ2-3
CASSLYGKTSTDTQYF
TGTGCCAGCAGCTTGTACGGGAAGACTAGCACAGATACGCAGTATTTT
>-|TRBV13|-|TRBJ2-3
CASSSNDPYTQYF
TGTGCCAGCAGCTCCAATGACCCATATACGCAGTATTTT
>TRBD1|TRBV5-1|-|TRBJ1-1
CASSQDRGHKGMNTEAFF
TGCGCCAGCAGCCAAGACAGGGGGCATAAGGGAATGAACACTGAAGCTTTCTTT
>-|TRBV6-1|once|TRBJ2-1
CASSITGPSSYNEQFF
TGTGCCAGCAGCATCACCGGGCCTAGCTCCTACAATGAGCAGTTCTTC
>-|TRBV4-3|-|TRBJ2-3
CASSQDGDGVDTQYF
TGCGCCAGCAGCCAAGATGGGGACGGAGTAGATACGCAGTATTTT
>-|TRBV15|-|TRBJ2-2
CATSRDLAAGELFF
TGTGCCACCAGCAGAGATTTGGCTGCCGGGGAGCTGTTTTTT
>TRBD2|TRBV20-1|many|TRBJ2-7
CSARVFLAGSTYEQYF
TGCAGTGCTAGAGTTTTCCTAGCGGGATCTACCTACGAGCAGTACTTC
>TRBD1|TRBV4-2|few|TRBJ1-5
CASSQGTGGWQPQHF
TGTGCCAGCAGCCAAGGTACAGGGGGCTGGCAGCCCCAGCATTTT
>-|TRBV7-8|many|TRBJ1-5
CASSLEGYGSNQPQHF
TGTGCCAGCAGCTTAGAGGGGTATGGTAGCAATCAGCCCCAGCATTTT
>-|TRBV20-1|-|TRBJ2-1
CSARDGEKGYEQFF
TGCAGTGCTAGAGATGGTGAAAAGGGGTATGAGCAGTTCTTC
>-|TRBV12-3/TRBV12-4|-|TRBJ1-1
CASSSMMNTEAFF
TGTGCCAGCAGCTCTATGATGAACACTGAAGCTTTCTTT
>-|TRBV29-1|few|TRBJ1-3
CSVEALDLGNTIYF
TGCAGCGTTGAAGCCCTTGACCTTGGAAACACCATATATTTT
>-|TRBV28|many|TRBJ2-4
CASSLMSRVNIQYF
TGTGCCAGCAGTTTAATGTCCAGGGTAAACATTCAGTACTTC
>-|TRBV28|few|TRBJ1-3
CASSFTVLSGNTIYF
TGTGCCAGCAGCTTCACAGTCCTCTCTGGAAACACCATATATTTT
>-|TRBV5-1|many|TRBJ1-5
CASSLSGSNQPQHF
TGCGCCAGCAGCTTGTCTGGTAGCAATCAGCCCCAGCATTTT
>-|TRBV11-2|few|TRBJ2-6
CASSSLSPSSGANVLTF
TGTGCCAGCAGCTCCCTCTCGCCGAGCTCTGGGGCCAACGTCCTGACTTTC
>-|TRBV25-1|few|TRBJ2-1
CASSEYYRESREQFF
TGTGCCAGCAGTGAATATTACCGGGAGAGCCGTGAGCAGTTCTTC
>TRBD2|TRBV6-2/TRBV6-3|few|TRBJ2-5
CASSYSTLAGSSLQETQYF
TGTGCCAGCAGTTACTCGACACTAGCGGGATCCTCCCTCCAAGAGACCCAGTACTTC
>-|TRBV4-3|few|TRBJ2-3
CASSVGLGADTQYF
TGCGCCAGCAGCGTGGGGCTTGGGGCAGATACGCAGTATTTT
>-|TRBV29-1|few|TRBJ1-2
CSVDGSWDVNYGYTF
TGCAGCGTTGATGGGTCCTGGGACGTTAACTATGGCTACACCTTC
>TRBD2|TRBV15|few|TRBJ2-1
CATQRAGGPRQFF
TGTGCCACACAGCGGGCGGGAGGGCCCCGGCAGTTCTTC
>-|TRBV5-1|-|TRBJ2-7
CASSSGAANYEQYF
TGCGCCAGCAGCTCGGGAGCGGCGAACTACGAGCAGTACTTC
>-|TRBV12-3/TRBV12-4|-|TRBJ2-2
CASSAFSPGGELFF
TGTGCCAGCAGTGCGTTTTCGCCCGGCGGGGAGCTGTTTTTT
>TRBD2|TRBV5-6|-|TRBJ2-5
CASSLMAGGPLETQYF
TGTGCCAGCAGCTTGATGGCGGGAGGGCCTTTAGAGACCCAGTACTTC
>TRBD1|TRBV28|-|TRBJ2-6
CASSFETGGASGANVLTF
TGTGCCAGCAGTTTTGAGACAGGGGGCGCCTCTGGGGCCAACGTCCTGACTTTC
>-|TRBV19|many|TRBJ1-5
CASREVGTSNQPQHF
TGTGCCAGTAGAGAGGTGGGGACGAGCAATCAGCCCCAGCATTTT
>-|TRBV15|few|TRBJ2-1
CATSRDWRGAYNEQFF
TGTGCCACCAGCAGAGATTGGAGGGGTGCCTACAATGAGCAGTTCTTC
>TRBD2|TRBV4-1|once|TRBJ2-3
CASSQEASGSTDTQYF
TGCGCTAGCAGCCAAGAGGCTAGCGGGAGCACAGATACGCAGTATTTT
>-|TRBV28|-|TRBJ1-2
CASSLPQGIIYGYTF
TGTGCCAGCAGTCTCCCACAGGGCATCATCTATGGCTACACCTTC
>-|TRBV20-1|-|TRBJ2-3
CSALSGRSTDTQYF
TGCAGTGCTTTGAGCGGTCGGAGCACAGATACGCAGTATTTT
>TRBD1|TRBV6-5|-|TRBJ2-7
CASSYSGDRDYEQYF
TGTGCCAGCAGTTACTCGGGGGACAGGGACTACGAGCAGTACTTC
>TRBD2|TRBV10-1|many|TRBJ2-5
CASSPSGKGTQYF
TGCGCCAGCAGCCCCAGCGGGAAGGGGACCCAGTACTTC
>-|TRBV7-9|few|TRBJ2-7
CASSGRPAYEQYF
TGTGCCAGCAGCGGGAGACCTGCCTACGAGCAGTACTTC
>-|TRBV28|-|TRBJ2-5
CASSAPPNTLQETQYF
TGTGCCAGCAGTGCTCCCCCCAATACACTACAAGAGACCCAGTACTTC
>-|TRBV4-3|-|TRBJ1-1
CASSQDGGLNTEAFF
TGCGCCAGCAGCCAAGATGGAGGATTGAACACTGAAGCTTTCTTT
>TRBD1|TRBV2|few|TRBJ1-4
CASSRQGAVEKLFF
TGTGCCAGCAGTCGACAGGGGGCCGTTGAAAAACTGTTTTTT
>TRBD1|TRBV7-2|-|TRBJ2-7
CASSLAWTGGYEQYF
TGTGCCAGCAGCTTAGCATGGACAGGGGGCTACGAGCAGTACTTC
>-|TRBV10-3|few|TRBJ1-2
CAIKSGRDYGYTF
TGTGCCATCAAGTCGGGCAGGGACTATGGCTACACCTTC
>-|TRBV7-8|few|TRBJ2-4
CASSQDRRDIQYF
TGTGCCAGCAGCCAGGACAGGAGGGACATTCAGTACTTC